The rows below give T cell receptor beta chains drawn from one sample of a study of T cell clonotyping in hematopoietic cell transplantation. Libraries were prepared by immunoSEQ multiplex PCR; TCRdb keeps only in-frame clonotypes and omits some of them. The table has about 28,000 clones, roughly 84% seen once; the top ten hold around 1.8%. The material was peripheral blood mononuclear cells, obtained before stem cell transplant. The source is a man in his forties with acute myeloid leukemia. Some clones in this sample may be carry-over from other donors' samples. Both conserved end residues are part of each CDR3. Each record gives: D gene, V gene, clone size, CDR3 length, J gene, CDR3 protein, CDR3 DNA. The D gene is left open where the match is weak. Not every row has a clone size; where given, it reads once, few, many or a size class.

TRBD1	TRBV2	-	14	TRBJ2-7	CASSEATGDGEQYF	TGTGCCAGCAGTGAAGCGACAGGGGATGGGGAGCAGTACTTC
-	TRBV5-5	-	16	TRBJ1-1	CASSLDPAVMNTEAFF	TGTGCCAGCAGCTTGGATCCCGCAGTCATGAACACTGAAGCTTTCTTT
TRBD1	TRBV10-3	once	14	TRBJ2-4	CAIRSGTGENIQYF	TGTGCCATCAGGTCCGGGACAGGGGAAAACATTCAGTACTTC
-	TRBV6-1	once	14	TRBJ1-6	CASSVKGSNSPLHF	TGTGCCAGCAGTGTAAAGGGAAGTAATTCACCCCTCCACTTT
TRBD2	TRBV7-9	-	18	TRBJ2-1	CASSLELAGGLIYNEQFF	TGTGCCAGCAGCTTAGAACTAGCGGGGGGCCTCATCTACAATGAGCAGTTCTTC
TRBD2	TRBV30	few	15	TRBJ2-3	CAWSRIVAGADTQYF	TGTGCCTGGAGTCGAATCGTAGCGGGGGCAGATACGCAGTATTTT
-	TRBV6-5	-	15	TRBJ1-6	CASSYSKGYNSPLHF	TGTGCCAGCAGTTACTCGAAGGGATATAATTCACCCCTCCACTTT
-	TRBV28	-	15	TRBJ2-2	CASSLYRAVPGELFF	TGTGCCAGCAGTTTATATCGGGCAGTACCCGGGGAGCTGTTTTTT
TRBD1	TRBV27	few	13	TRBJ1-2	CASSFRSGGGYTF	TGTGCCAGCAGTTTTAGGTCAGGGGGTGGCTACACCTTC
-	TRBV6-5	-	14	TRBJ1-5	CASSYTGLDQPQHF	TGTGCCAGCAGTTACACGGGGCTTGATCAGCCCCAGCATTTT
TRBD2	TRBV4-2	-	17	TRBJ2-7	CASSRFQLAASSYEQYF	TGTGCCAGCAGCCGCTTCCAACTAGCGGCCAGCTCCTACGAGCAGTACTTC
TRBD1	TRBV5-8	-	15	TRBJ2-3	CASGLQGTSTDTQYF	TGTGCCAGCGGGCTACAGGGGACCAGCACAGATACGCAGTATTTT
TRBD1	TRBV5-4	-	18	TRBJ2-3	CASSSGGTGAVSTDTQYF	TGTGCCAGCAGCTCTGGGGGGACAGGAGCAGTTAGCACAGATACGCAGTATTTT
-	TRBV5-6	-	16	TRBJ2-4	CASSLGGLLAKNIQYF	TGTGCCAGCAGCTTGGGAGGACTACTAGCCAAAAACATTCAGTACTTC
-	TRBV5-6	-	17	TRBJ1-4	CASSLAPGRGTNEKLFF	TGTGCCAGCAGCTTGGCCCCGGGGAGAGGAACTAATGAAAAACTGTTTTTT
-	TRBV7-2	-	13	TRBJ2-7	CASSYGAGREQYF	TGTGCCAGCAGCTATGGAGCAGGGCGCGAGCAGTACTTC
TRBD1	TRBV5-1	once	15	TRBJ1-2	CASSPGDSGGDGYTF	TGCGCCAGCAGCCCCGGGGACAGCGGAGGGGATGGCTACACCTTC
TRBD1	TRBV6-1	-	13	TRBJ1-2	CASRGTGVYGYTF	TGTGCCAGCAGAGGGACAGGGGTATATGGCTACACCTTC
TRBD1	TRBV9	-	12	TRBJ2-7	CASGQGSYEQYF	TGTGCCAGTGGACAGGGATCCTACGAGCAGTACTTC
TRBD2	TRBV5-1	few	15	TRBJ2-7	CASSLVPSGIYEQYF	TGCGCCAGCAGCTTGGTTCCTAGCGGGATCTACGAGCAGTACTTC
-	TRBV6-5	-	15	TRBJ1-4	CASSPLAGGDEKLFF	TGTGCCAGCAGTCCCCTCGCCGGGGGCGATGAAAAACTGTTTTTT
TRBD1	TRBV6-1	-	12	TRBJ2-7	CATWPGGNEQYF	TGTGCCACCTGGCCAGGGGGTAACGAGCAGTACTTC
-	TRBV2	-	12	TRBJ2-7	CASSVQGGEQYF	TGTGCCAGCAGCGTACAGGGAGGCGAGCAGTACTTC
-	TRBV5-1	-	15	TRBJ1-4	CASSLSVATNEKLFF	TGCGCCAGCAGCTTGTCGGTCGCAACTAATGAAAAACTGTTTTTT
TRBD2	TRBV5-8	-	14	TRBJ2-2	CASQKGLATGELFF	TGTGCCAGCCAAAAGGGACTAGCCACCGGGGAGCTGTTTTTT
-	TRBV29-1	once	10	TRBJ1-2	CSFFSGGYTF	TGCAGCTTCTTCAGCGGGGGCTACACCTTC
-	TRBV7-9	-	18	TRBJ1-3	CASSSIKTGPLSGNTIYF	TGTGCCAGCAGCTCTATTAAGACGGGGCCCCTCTCTGGAAACACCATATATTTT
TRBD2	TRBV29-1	-	16	TRBJ2-7	CSVGPGEGKVRREQYF	TGCAGCGTTGGGCCCGGGGAGGGTAAGGTACGGCGGGAGCAGTACTTC
TRBD1	TRBV6-5	-	14	TRBJ1-1	CATKEGGVNTEAFF	TGTGCCACCAAAGAAGGGGGCGTGAACACTGAAGCTTTCTTT
-	TRBV30	-	16	TRBJ1-6	CAWSVGEAGLISPLHF	TGTGCCTGGAGTGTGGGAGAGGCAGGGCTCATTTCACCCCTCCACTTT
-	TRBV7-9	-	15	TRBJ2-3	CASSVPGRSTDTQYF	TGTGCCAGCAGCGTCCCCGGACGCAGCACAGATACGCAGTATTTT
TRBD1	TRBV19	-	14	TRBJ1-2	CASSIYSDREGYTF	TGTGCCAGTAGTATTTACTCGGACAGGGAAGGCTACACCTTC
-	TRBV5-4	-	15	TRBJ2-6	CASNLVGGGANVLTF	TGTGCCAGCAACTTGGTGGGGGGAGGGGCCAACGTCCTGACTTTC
-	TRBV11-3	-	18	TRBJ2-5	CASSLGGPLRGGGETQYF	TGTGCCAGCAGCTTAGGGGGGCCCTTGAGGGGAGGCGGAGAGACCCAGTACTTC
-	TRBV28	few	15	TRBJ2-3	CASSQPGGGTDTQYF	TGTGCCAGCAGTCAGCCCGGCGGAGGCACAGATACGCAGTATTTT
TRBD1	TRBV18	once	14	TRBJ2-5	CASSQRGGGETQYF	TGTGCCAGCTCACAACGAGGGGGCGGAGAGACCCAGTACTTC
TRBD1	TRBV5-1	-	14	TRBJ1-1	CASSPRTGGTEAFF	TGCGCCAGCAGCCCCAGGACAGGGGGCACTGAAGCTTTCTTT
-	TRBV4-3	-	15	TRBJ1-3	CASSQDIAGRNTIYF	TGCGCCAGCAGCCAAGATATAGCAGGGAGAAACACCATATATTTT
-	TRBV7-9	-	15	TRBJ2-2	CASSLNRAIPGELFF	TGTGCCAGCAGTCTTAACCGGGCCATCCCCGGGGAGCTGTTTTTT
-	TRBV4-1	-	15	TRBJ1-2	CASSQVGARSYGYTF	TGCGCCAGCAGCCAAGTAGGTGCCAGGTCGTATGGCTACACCTTC
-	TRBV6-5	-	14	TRBJ2-7	CASSLRPSFNEQYF	TGTGCCAGCAGCTTAAGACCTAGCTTTAACGAGCAGTACTTC
-	TRBV9	-	14	TRBJ2-7	CASSAGGLAYEQYF	TGTGCCAGCAGCGCTGGGGGGCTGGCCTACGAGCAGTACTTC
-	TRBV6-6	-	13	TRBJ1-2	CASRDPINYGYTF	TGTGCCAGCAGGGACCCTATAAACTATGGCTACACCTTC
-	TRBV7-9	-	18	TRBJ2-2	CASHTLSPDGLNTGELFF	TGTGCCAGCCATACTTTAAGCCCCGACGGGCTGAACACCGGGGAGCTGTTTTTT
TRBD2	TRBV7-7	-	14	TRBJ2-7	CASSLGGRGDEQYF	TGTGCTAGCAGCTTAGGCGGGAGAGGTGACGAGCAGTACTTC
-	TRBV6-5	-	12	TRBJ1-1	CASSTAGVEAFF	TGTGCCAGCAGTACCGCCGGAGTTGAAGCTTTCTTT
-	TRBV10-1	-	17	TRBJ2-6	CASSGGAAASGANVLTF	TGCGCCAGCAGCGGGGGAGCGGCTGCCTCTGGGGCCAACGTCCTGACTTTC
-	TRBV10-1	-	15	TRBJ2-1	CASSESPEVLNEQFF	TGCGCCAGCAGTGAGTCGCCAGAAGTGCTCAATGAGCAGTTCTTC
-	TRBV28	few	13	TRBJ1-2	CASRPPGNYGYTF	TGTGCCAGCCGACCCCCAGGGAACTATGGCTACACCTTC
-	TRBV27	few	17	TRBJ2-6	CASSYGRVYSGANVLTF	TGTGCCAGCAGTTACGGCAGGGTCTACTCTGGGGCCAACGTCCTGACTTTC